This TCR beta chain was identified during a study of control samples from healthy donors and cancer patients. Measured with immunoSEQ multiplex PCR; TCRdb has only the in-frame clones, and not every one. The sample comprises more than 100,000 clones, more than 85% of which are singletons, and under 20% rests with the top ten. CDR1 and CDR2 (germline): SNHLY, FYNNEI. The CDR3 contains 12 residues. V lost 6 bases, J lost 5 bases, and 10 bases lay in between. J is TRBJ2-5 and V is TRBV2, with D perhaps matching TRBD1 (5 bases). The sequence came from a man aged 55 to 70 with lung cancer. Material: PBMCs. DNA of the CDR3: TGTGCCAGCAGGGACCCAGGGGAGACCCAGTACTTC. Translated: CASRDPGETQYF.